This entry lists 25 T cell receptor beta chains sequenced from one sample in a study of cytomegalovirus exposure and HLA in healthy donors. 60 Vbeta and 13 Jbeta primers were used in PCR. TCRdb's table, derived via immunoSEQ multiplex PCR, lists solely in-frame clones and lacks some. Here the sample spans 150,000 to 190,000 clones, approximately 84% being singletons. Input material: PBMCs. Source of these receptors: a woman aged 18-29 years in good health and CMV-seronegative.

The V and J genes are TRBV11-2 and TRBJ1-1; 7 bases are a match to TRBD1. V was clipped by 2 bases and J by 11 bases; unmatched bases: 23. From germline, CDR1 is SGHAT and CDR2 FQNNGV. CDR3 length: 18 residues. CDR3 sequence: CASSLTLSLTGIRCSAFF. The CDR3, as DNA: TGTGCCAGCAGCTTAACCCTTTCATTGACAGGGATCAGATGTTCGGCTTTCTTT.

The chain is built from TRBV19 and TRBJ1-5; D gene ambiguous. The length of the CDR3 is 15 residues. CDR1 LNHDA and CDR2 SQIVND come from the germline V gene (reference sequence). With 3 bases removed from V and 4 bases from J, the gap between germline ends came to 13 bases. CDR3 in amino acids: CASSIGGVGNQPQHF. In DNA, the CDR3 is TGTGCCAGTAGTATTGGAGGTGTAGGTAATCAGCCCCAGCATTTT.

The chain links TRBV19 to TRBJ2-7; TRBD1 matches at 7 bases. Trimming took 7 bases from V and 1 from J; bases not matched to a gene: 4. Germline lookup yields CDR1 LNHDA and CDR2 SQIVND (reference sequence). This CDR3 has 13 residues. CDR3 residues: CASTRTGSYEQYF. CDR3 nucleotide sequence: TGTGCCAGTACCCGGACAGGATCCTACGAGCAGTACTTC.

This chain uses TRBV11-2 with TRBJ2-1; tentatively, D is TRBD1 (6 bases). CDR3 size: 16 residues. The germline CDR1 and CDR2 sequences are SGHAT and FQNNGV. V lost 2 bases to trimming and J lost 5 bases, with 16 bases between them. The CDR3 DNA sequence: TGTGCCAGCAGCTTATGGGGGCCGGGGATTAACAATGAGCAGTTCTTC. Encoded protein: CASSLWGPGINNEQFF.

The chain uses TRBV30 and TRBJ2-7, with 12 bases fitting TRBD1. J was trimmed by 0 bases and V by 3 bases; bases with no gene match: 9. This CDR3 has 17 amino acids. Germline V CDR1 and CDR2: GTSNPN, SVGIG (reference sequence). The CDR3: CAWRGTGGFPFSYEQYF. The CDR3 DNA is TGTGCCTGGAGGGGGACAGGGGGCTTCCCCTTCTCCTACGAGCAGTACTTC.

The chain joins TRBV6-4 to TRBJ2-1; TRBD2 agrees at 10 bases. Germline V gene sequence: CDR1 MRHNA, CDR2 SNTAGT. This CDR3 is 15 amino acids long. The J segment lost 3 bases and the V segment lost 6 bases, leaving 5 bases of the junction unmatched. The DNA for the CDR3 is TGTGCCAGCAGCATCCTAGCGGGGGTCTACAATGAGCAGTTCTTC. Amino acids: CASSILAGVYNEQFF.

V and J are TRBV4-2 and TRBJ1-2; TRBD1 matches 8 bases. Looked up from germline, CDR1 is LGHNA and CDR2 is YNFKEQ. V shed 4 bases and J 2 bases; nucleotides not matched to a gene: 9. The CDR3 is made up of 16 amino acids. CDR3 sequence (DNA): TGTGCCAGCAGCCCAGTACAGGGGGAGCAAAACTATGGCTACACCTTC. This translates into CASSPVQGEQNYGYTF.

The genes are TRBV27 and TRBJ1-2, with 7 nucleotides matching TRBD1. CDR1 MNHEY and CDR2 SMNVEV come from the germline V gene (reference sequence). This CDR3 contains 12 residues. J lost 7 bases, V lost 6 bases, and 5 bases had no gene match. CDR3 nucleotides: TGTGCCAGCAGCCCTTGGACAGGTGGCTACACCTTC. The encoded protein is CASSPWTGGYTF.

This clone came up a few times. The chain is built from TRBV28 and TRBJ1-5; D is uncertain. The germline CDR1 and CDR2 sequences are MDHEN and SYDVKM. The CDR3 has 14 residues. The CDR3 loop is CAGSTGVGNQPQHF. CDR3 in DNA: TGTGCGGGTAGCACGGGAGTAGGCAATCAGCCCCAGCATTTT.

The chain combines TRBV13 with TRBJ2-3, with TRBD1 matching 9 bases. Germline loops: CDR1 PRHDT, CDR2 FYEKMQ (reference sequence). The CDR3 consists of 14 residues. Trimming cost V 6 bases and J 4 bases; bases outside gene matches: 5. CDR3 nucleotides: TGTGCCAGCAGACGGGACAGGGCAGCAGATACGCAGTATTTT. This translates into CASRRDRAADTQYF.

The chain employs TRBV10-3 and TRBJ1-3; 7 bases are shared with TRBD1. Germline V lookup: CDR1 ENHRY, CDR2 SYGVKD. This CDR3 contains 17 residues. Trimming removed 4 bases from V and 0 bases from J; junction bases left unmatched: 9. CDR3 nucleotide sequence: TGTGCCATCAGTGCACACGGACAGGAGGCCTCTGGAAACACCATATATTTT. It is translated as CAISAHGQEASGNTIYF.

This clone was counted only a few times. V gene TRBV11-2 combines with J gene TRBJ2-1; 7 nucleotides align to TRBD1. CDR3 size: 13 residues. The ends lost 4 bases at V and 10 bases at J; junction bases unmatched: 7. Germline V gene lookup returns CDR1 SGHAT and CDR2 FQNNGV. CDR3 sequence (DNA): TGTGCCAGCAGCTCCTACAGGGGTACCGAGCAGTTCTTC. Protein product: CASSSYRGTEQFF.

The CDR3 protein is CASRRGFTSTDTQYF. The DNA for the CDR3 is TGTGCCAGCCGAAGGGGCTTTACTAGCACAGATACGCAGTATTTT. The chain carries TRBV2 and TRBJ2-3; possibly TRBD1 for D (5 bases). The CDR3 length is 15 residues. Trimming shortened V by 8 bases and J by 0 bases, and 15 bases separated the two germline ends. Looked up from germline, CDR1 is SNHLY and CDR2 is FYNNEI.

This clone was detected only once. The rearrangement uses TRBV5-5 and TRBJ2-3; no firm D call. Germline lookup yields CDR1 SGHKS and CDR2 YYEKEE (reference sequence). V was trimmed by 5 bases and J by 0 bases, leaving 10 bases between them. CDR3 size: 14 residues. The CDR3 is CASRGPTSTDTQYF. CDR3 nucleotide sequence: TGTGCCAGCAGGGGCCCTACTAGCACAGATACGCAGTATTTT.

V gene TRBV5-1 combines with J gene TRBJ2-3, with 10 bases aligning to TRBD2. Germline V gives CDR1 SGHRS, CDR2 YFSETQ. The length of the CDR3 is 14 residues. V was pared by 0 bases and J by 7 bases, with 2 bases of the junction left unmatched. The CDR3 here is CASSLGTSGNTQYF. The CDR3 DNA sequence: TGCGCCAGCAGCTTGGGGACTAGCGGAAATACGCAGTATTTT.

Written as DNA, the CDR3 is TGTGCCAGCAGTTTTCGTGGACAGGGGAACAATGAGCAGTTCTTC. This encodes CASSFRGQGNNEQFF. The rearrangement uses TRBV27 and TRBJ2-1; the match to TRBD1 covers 9 bases. V gave up 3 bases and J gave up 5 bases; unmatched junction bases: 5. This CDR3 is built from 15 residues. Germline CDR1 and CDR2: MNHEY and SMNVEV (reference sequence).

CDR3 sequence reads: CASSSGTGKSYEQYF. The CDR3 coding sequence is TGTGCCAGCAGTTCGGGGACAGGGAAATCCTACGAGCAGTACTTC. This chain links TRBV28 with TRBJ2-7, with TRBD1 matching over 9 bases. Trimming cost V 4 bases and J 1 base; bases outside gene matches: 5. Germline V CDR1 and CDR2: MDHEN, SYDVKM. The CDR3 is 15 amino acids.

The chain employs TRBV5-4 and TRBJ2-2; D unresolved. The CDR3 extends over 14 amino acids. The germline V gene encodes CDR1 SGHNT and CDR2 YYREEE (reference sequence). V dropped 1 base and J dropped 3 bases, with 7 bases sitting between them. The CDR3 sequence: CASSLPFYTGELFF. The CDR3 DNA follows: TGTGCCAGCAGCTTGCCGTTCTACACCGGGGAGCTGTTTTTT.

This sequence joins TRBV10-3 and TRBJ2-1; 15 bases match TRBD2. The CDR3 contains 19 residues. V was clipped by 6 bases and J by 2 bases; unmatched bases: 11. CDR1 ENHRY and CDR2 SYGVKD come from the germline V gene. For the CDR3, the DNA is TGTGCCATCAGCACCTCCGGGACTAGCGGGGGGAACCCCTACAATGAGCAGTTCTTC. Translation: CAISTSGTSGGNPYNEQFF.

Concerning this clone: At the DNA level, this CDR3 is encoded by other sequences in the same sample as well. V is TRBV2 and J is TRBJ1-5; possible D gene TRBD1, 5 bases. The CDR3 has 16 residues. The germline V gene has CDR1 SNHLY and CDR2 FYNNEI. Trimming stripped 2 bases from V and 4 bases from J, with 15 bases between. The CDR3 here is CASSESGGAVNQPQHF. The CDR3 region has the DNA TGTGCCAGCAGTGAATCAGGCGGGGCAGTTAATCAGCCCCAGCATTTT. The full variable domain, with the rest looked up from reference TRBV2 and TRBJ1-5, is EPEVTQTPSHQVTQMGQEVILRCVPISNHLYFYWYRQILGQKVEFLVSFYNNEISEKSEIFDDQFSVERPDGSNFTLKIRSTKLEDSAMYFCASSESGGAVNQPQHFGDGTRLSIL.

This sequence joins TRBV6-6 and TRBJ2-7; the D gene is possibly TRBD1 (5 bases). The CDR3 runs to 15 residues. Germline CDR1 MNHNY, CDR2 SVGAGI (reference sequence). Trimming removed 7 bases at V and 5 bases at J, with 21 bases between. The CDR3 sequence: CASTIGAGFSDEQYF. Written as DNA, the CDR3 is TGTGCCAGCACCATAGGGGCAGGCTTTTCGGACGAGCAGTACTTC.

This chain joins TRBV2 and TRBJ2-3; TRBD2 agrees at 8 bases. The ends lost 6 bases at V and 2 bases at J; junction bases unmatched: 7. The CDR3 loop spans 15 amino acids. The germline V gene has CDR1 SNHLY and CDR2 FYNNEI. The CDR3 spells CASSFSGASTDTQYF. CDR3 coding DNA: TGTGCCAGCAGCTTTAGCGGGGCGTCCACAGATACGCAGTATTTT.

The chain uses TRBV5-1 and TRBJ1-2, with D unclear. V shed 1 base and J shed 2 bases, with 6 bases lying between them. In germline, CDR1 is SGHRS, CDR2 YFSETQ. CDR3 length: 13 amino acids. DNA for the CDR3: TGCGCCAGCAGCTTGTACGGGAACTATGGCTACACCTTC. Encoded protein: CASSLYGNYGYTF.

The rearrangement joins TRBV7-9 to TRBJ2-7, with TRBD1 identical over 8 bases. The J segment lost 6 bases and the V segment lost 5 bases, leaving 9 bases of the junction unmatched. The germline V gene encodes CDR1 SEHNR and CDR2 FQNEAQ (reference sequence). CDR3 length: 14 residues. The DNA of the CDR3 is TGTGCCAGCAGCATCCGACAGGGGCAGGGCGAGCAGTACTTC. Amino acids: CASSIRQGQGEQYF.

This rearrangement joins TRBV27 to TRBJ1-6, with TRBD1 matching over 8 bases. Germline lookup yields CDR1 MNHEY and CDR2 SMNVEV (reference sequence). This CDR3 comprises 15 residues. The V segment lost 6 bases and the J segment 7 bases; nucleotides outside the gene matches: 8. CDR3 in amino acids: CASRDRATANSPLHF. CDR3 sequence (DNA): TGTGCCAGCAGGGACAGGGCGACCGCCAATTCACCCCTCCACTTT.